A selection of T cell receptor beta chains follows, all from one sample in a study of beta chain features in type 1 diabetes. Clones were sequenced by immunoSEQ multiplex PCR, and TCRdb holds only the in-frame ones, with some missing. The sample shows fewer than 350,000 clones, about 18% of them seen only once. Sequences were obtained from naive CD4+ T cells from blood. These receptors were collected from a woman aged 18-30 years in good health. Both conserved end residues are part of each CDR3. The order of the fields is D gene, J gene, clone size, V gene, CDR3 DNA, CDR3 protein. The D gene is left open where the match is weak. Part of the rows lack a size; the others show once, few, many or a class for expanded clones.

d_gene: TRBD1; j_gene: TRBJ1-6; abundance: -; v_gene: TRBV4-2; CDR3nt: TGTGCCAGCAGCCAGACGACCGGGACAGGAATCTTTCCCCTCCACTTT; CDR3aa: CASSQTTGTGIFPLHF
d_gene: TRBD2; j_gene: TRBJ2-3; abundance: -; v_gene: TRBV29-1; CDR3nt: TGCAGCGTCGGAAAGAGCGGGGGGACAGATACGCAGTATTTT; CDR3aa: CSVGKSGGTDTQYF
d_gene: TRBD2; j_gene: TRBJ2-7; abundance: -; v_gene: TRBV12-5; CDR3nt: TGTGCTAGTGGTTTGGTCTTAGCGGGGGGAACCTTGGGGGAGCAGTACTTC; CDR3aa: CASGLVLAGGTLGEQYF
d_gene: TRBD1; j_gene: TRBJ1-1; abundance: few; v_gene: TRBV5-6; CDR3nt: TGTGCCAGCACAAACAGGGGAAACACTGAAGCTTTCTTT; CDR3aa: CASTNRGNTEAFF
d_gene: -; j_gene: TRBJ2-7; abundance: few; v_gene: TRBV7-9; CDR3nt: TGTGCCAGCAGCTTAGAAGGGAGCCTTTCCCACGAGCAGTACTTC; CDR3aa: CASSLEGSLSHEQYF
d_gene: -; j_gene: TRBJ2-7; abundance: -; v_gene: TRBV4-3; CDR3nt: TGCGCCAGCAGCCAAGGGAATTCCGGGACCTACGAGCAGTACTTC; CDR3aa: CASSQGNSGTYEQYF
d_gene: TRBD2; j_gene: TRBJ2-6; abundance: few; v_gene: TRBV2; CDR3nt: TGTGCCAGCAGTGAGGAAGCGGGAGCTGGGGCCAACGTCCTGACTTTC; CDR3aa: CASSEEAGAGANVLTF
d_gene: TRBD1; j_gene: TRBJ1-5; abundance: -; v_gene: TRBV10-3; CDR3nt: TGTGCCATCAGGACAGGGGCTGGGCAGCCCCAGCATTTT; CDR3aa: CAIRTGAGQPQHF
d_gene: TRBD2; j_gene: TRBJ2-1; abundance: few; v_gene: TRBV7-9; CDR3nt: TGTGCCTATGGGGCTAGCGGGAGTTTTTGGCAGTTCTTC; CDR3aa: CAYGASGSFWQFF
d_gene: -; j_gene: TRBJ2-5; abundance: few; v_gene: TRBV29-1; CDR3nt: TGCAGCGTTGAAGGTTCAGGAGGAGAGACCCAGTACTTC; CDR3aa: CSVEGSGGETQYF
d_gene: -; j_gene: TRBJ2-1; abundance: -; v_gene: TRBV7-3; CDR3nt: TGTGCCAGCAGCTCCTGGGCGGGGCTGGATGAGCAGTTCTTC; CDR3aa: CASSSWAGLDEQFF
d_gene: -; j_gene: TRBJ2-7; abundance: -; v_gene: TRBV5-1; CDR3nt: TGCGCCAGCAGCTTGACGACTCCATCCTACGAGCAGTACTTC; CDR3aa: CASSLTTPSYEQYF
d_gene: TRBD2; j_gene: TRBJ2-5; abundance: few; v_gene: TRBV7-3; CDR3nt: TGTGCCAGCAGCTTATATCCGAGCGGGGGGGCGGAGACCCAGTACTTC; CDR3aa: CASSLYPSGGAETQYF
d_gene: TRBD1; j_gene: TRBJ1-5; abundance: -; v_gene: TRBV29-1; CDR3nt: TGCAGCGTTTCCCTCACACCGGGACAGGGAGCTGGACAGCCCCAGCATTTT; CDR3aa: CSVSLTPGQGAGQPQHF
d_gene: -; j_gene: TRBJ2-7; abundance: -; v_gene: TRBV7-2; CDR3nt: TGTGCCAGCAGCCCCCAGGGACTGCACTACGAGCAGTACTTC; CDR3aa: CASSPQGLHYEQYF
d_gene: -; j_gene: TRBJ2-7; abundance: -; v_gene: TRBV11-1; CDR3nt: TGTGCCAGCAGCTCTAATTACCTATGGGAGCGGAACGAGCAGTACTTC; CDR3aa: CASSSNYLWERNEQYF
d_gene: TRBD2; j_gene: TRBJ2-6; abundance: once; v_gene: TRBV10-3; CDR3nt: TGTGCCATCAGGGGGGGGTCTGGGGCCAACGTCCTGACTTTC; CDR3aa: CAIRGGSGANVLTF
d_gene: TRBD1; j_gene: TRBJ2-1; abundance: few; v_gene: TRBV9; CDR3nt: TGTGCCAGCAGCGTAGGGGACAGTAACAATGAGCAGTTCTTC; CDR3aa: CASSVGDSNNEQFF
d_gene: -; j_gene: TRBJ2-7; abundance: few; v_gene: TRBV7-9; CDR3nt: TGTGCCAGCAGCTTATCCGGGGGGCAGGGAGGGTACGAGCAGTACTTC; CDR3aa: CASSLSGGQGGYEQYF
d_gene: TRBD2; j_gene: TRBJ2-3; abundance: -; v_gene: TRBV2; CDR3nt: TGTGCCAGCAGAGCCGGGGGGATCGATACGCAGTATTTT; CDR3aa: CASRAGGIDTQYF
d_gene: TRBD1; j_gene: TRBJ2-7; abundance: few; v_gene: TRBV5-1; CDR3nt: TGCGCCAGCAGCTTAAGGACAGGGGGCTACGAGCAGTACTTC; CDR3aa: CASSLRTGGYEQYF
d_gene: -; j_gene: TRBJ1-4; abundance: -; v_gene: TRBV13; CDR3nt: TGTGCCAGCAGCGCAGACAGAGGCGGGGATGAAAAACTGTTTTTT; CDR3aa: CASSADRGGDEKLFF
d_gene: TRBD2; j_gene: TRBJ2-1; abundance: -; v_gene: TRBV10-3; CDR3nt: TGTGCCATCAGTGAGTCAGCGGGGCAGGTCAATGAGCAGTTCTTC; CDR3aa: CAISESAGQVNEQFF
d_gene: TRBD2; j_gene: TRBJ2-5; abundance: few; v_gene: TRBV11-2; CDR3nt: TGTGCCAGCAGCTCCCTAGGGGCTAGCGGGAGTGTACAAGAGACCCAGTACTTC; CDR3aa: CASSSLGASGSVQETQYF
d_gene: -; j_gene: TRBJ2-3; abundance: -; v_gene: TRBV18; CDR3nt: TGTGCCAGCTCCCCCCCAGGTGATACGCAGTATTTT; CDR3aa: CASSPPGDTQYF
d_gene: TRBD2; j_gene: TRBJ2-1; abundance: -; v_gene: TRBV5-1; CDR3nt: TGCGCCAGCAGCTTAATCGGACTAGCGGGCACCTACAATGAGCAGTTCTTC; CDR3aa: CASSLIGLAGTYNEQFF
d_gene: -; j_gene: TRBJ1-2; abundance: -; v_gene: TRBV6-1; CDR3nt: TGTGCCAGCGGGGCAGGGTGGGACTATGGCTACACCTTC; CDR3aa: CASGAGWDYGYTF
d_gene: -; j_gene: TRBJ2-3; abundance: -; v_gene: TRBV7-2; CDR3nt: TGTGCCAGCAGCTTAGTAACTGGAGATACGCAGTATTTT; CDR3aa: CASSLVTGDTQYF
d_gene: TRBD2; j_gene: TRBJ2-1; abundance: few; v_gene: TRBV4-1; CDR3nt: TGCGCCAGCAGCCAAGTCCTCCGCGGGAGCTCCTACAATGAGCAGTTCTTC; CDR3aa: CASSQVLRGSSYNEQFF
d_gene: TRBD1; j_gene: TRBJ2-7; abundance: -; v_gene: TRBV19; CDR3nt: TGTGCCAGTAGTATCGGGAAGGGCAGGGGGAAGTACGAGCAGTACTTC; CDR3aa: CASSIGKGRGKYEQYF
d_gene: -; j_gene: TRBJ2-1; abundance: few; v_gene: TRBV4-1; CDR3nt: TGCGCCAGCAGCCCCCCCGGTCAGGGCAAGGGGCAGTTCTTC; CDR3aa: CASSPPGQGKGQFF
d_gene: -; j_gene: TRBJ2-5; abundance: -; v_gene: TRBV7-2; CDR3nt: TGTGCCAGCAGCTCAGGGAATGAGGCCTGGTACCAAGAGACCCAGTACTTC; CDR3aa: CASSSGNEAWYQETQYF
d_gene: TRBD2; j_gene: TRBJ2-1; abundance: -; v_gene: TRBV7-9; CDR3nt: TGTGCCAGCAGCTCCGAAGCGGGGGGGCCTTACAATGAGCAGTTCTTC; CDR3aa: CASSSEAGGPYNEQFF
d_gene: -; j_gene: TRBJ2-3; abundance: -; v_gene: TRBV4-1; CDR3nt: TGCGCCAGCAGCCAAGATCATGCGGCTAACACAGATACGCAGTATTTT; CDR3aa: CASSQDHAANTDTQYF
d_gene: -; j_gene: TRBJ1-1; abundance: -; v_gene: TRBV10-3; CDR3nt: TGTGCCACCCGGGAGAACACTGAAGCTTTCTTT; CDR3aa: CATRENTEAFF
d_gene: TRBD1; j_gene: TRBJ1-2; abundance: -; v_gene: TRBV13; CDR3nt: TGTGCCAGCAGCCCCGGACAGGGGGCTGGAGGCTATGGCTACACCTTC; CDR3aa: CASSPGQGAGGYGYTF
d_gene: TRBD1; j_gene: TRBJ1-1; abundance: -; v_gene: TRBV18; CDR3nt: TGTGCCAGCTCACAGTCGACCTTTGGGACAGTGAACACTGAAGCTTTCTTT; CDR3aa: CASSQSTFGTVNTEAFF
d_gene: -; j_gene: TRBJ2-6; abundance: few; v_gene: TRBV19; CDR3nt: TGTGCCAGTAGTGGAGCATCGACGAGGTCTGGGGCCAACGTCCTGACTTTC; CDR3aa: CASSGASTRSGANVLTF
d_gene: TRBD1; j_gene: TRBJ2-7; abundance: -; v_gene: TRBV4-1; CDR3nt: TGCGCCAGCAGCCAAGGAGGGGGACAGGGATTCTACGAGCAGTACTTC; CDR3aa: CASSQGGGQGFYEQYF
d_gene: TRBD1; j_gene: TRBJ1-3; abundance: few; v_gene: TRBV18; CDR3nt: TGTGCCAGCTCACCTAGGACAGGATCAGCCTCTGGAAACACCATATATTTT; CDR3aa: CASSPRTGSASGNTIYF
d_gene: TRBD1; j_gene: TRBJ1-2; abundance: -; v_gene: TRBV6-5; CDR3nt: TGTGCCAGCAGTTCGGACAGGCGTTGGGGCTACACCTTC; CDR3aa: CASSSDRRWGYTF
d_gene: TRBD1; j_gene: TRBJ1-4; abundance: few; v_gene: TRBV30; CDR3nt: TGTGCCTGGAGTGGACAGGGAGGTGAAAAACTGTTTTTT; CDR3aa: CAWSGQGGEKLFF
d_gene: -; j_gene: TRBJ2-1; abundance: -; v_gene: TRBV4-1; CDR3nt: TGCGCCAGCAGCCAAGTCCCGGGATCCTCCTACAATGAGCAGTTCTTC; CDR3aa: CASSQVPGSSYNEQFF
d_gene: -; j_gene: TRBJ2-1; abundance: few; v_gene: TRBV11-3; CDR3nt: TGTGCCAGCAGCCCGGGGGCGGGGGCGTCCTACAATGAGCAGTTCTTC; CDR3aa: CASSPGAGASYNEQFF
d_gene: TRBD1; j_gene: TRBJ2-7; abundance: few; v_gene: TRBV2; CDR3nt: TGTGCCAGCACAGGACAGGGGTTTTCCTACGAGCAGTACTTC; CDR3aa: CASTGQGFSYEQYF
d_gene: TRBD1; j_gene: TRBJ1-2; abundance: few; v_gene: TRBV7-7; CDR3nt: TGTGCTAGCAGCTTGTTGGGACAGGCTAACTATGGCTACACCTTC; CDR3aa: CASSLLGQANYGYTF
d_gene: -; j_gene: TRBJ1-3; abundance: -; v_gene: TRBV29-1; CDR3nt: TGCAGCGTTGGGGGGCCTGGAAACACCATATATTTT; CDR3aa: CSVGGPGNTIYF
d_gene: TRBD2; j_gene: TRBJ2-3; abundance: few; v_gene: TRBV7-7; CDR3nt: TGTGCTAGCAGCTTAGGACTAGCGGGAGCCACAGATACGCAGTATTTT; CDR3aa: CASSLGLAGATDTQYF
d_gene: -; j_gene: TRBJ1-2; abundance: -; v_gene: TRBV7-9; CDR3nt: TGTGCCAGCAGCTTCGGACGACCGGGGTATGGCTACACCTTC; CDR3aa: CASSFGRPGYGYTF
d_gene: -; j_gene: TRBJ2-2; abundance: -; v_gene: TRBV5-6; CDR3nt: TGTGCCAGCAGCCCAGACGTAGGGACAACGAACACCGGGGAGCTGTTTTTT; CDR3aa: CASSPDVGTTNTGELFF
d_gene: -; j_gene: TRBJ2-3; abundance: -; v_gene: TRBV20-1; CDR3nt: TGCAGTGCGTGGGGGGTAGATACGCAGTATTTT; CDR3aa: CSAWGVDTQYF
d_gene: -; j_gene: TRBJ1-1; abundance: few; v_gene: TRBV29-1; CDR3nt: TGCAGCGAGGACGGGGAGAGCACTGAAGCTTTCTTT; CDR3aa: CSEDGESTEAFF
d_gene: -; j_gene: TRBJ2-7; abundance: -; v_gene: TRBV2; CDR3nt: TGTGCCAGCAGTGGCGCCTACGAGCAGTACTTC; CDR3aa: CASSGAYEQYF
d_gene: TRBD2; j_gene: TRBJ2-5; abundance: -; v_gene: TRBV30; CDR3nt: TGTGCCTGGGGGACGGGGGGTGTGCAAGAGACCCAGTACTTC; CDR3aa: CAWGTGGVQETQYF
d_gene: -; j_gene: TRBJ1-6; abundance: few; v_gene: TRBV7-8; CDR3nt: TGTGCCAGCAGCACTAAACGGTCGAGCGGATTTTCACCCCTCCACTTT; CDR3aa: CASSTKRSSGFSPLHF